The rows below give T cell receptor beta chains drawn from one sample of a study of T cell repertoires in cytomegalovirus infection. In TCRdb, the reads were re-called with MiXCR into one record per CDR3 protein. Of 500,000 or so distinct CDR3 sequences listed, about 15% are singletons. Sequenced input: CD8+ T cells from PBMCs. The receptors were sampled from a human donor in good health (CMV status not recorded). Some clones in this sample may be carry-over from other donors' samples. Each CDR3 is given with its conserved first and last residue. Clone size appears in some rows only: once, few, many, or a class for an expanded clone.

TRBV20-1	15	few	TRBJ1-2	CSAPYRDRDIGGYTF
TRBV7-9	15	many	TRBJ2-1	CASSSGQAEGNEQFF
TRBV5-4	15	few	TRBJ1-2	CASSFNRAGNYGYTF
TRBV5-1	14	once	TRBJ1-3	CASSLEGSVNTIYF
TRBV9	14	few	TRBJ1-2	CASTPIAYDYGYTF
TRBV20-1	15	.	TRBJ2-7	CSASSGTPGSYEQYF
TRBV28	15	many	TRBJ2-5	CASSLSLGRGETQYF
TRBV4-1	18	.	TRBJ2-3	CASSRTGGTSGSTDTQYF
TRBV5-1	11	.	TRBJ1-1	CASSFGKEAFF
TRBV6-1	13	many	TRBJ2-1	CASRKGSGSEQFF
TRBV28	19	.	TRBJ1-3	CASSLRRVGEGTSGNTIYF
TRBV11-1	17	many	TRBJ2-2	CASMGSGLAGVSGELFF
TRBV28	15	few	TRBJ2-7	CASSSPRRGAYEQYF
TRBV6-1	17	many	TRBJ2-7	CASSGNRDPFVFWEQYF
TRBV3-1	18	.	TRBJ2-1	CASRPNPYDPSPYNETFF
TRBV3-1	15	.	TRBJ2-1	CASSHRDKAGNEQFF
TRBV5-6	15	.	TRBJ2-3	CASSLAAGLTDTQYF
TRBV6-2/TRBV6-3	15	.	TRBJ2-2	CASNPTDLNTGELFF
TRBV15	15	few	TRBJ2-7	CATSRESGRSYEQYF
TRBV24-1	19	few	TRBJ2-1	CATSDSPPKTVSSYNEQFF
TRBV12-3/TRBV12-4	13	few	TRBJ2-5	CASRERIQETQYF
TRBV27	14	.	TRBJ2-6	CASSLLTGANVLTF
TRBV10-3	16	.	TRBJ2-3	CAISENKGHSTDTQYF
TRBV20-1	16	few	TRBJ2-2	CSATPGLAGAIGELFF
TRBV14	12	.	TRBJ1-1	CASSRAGDEAFF
TRBV4-1	15	.	TRBJ2-7	CASSQEATGNYEQYF
TRBV28	14	few	TRBJ2-1	CASRQAFRDNEQFF
TRBV27	14	many	TRBJ2-3	CASSLGGPPDTQYF
TRBV5-6	12	few	TRBJ1-1	CASSLGAFPAFF
TRBV20-1	16	few	TRBJ1-3	CSARDWGEESGNTIYF
TRBV4-1	14	many	TRBJ1-5	CASSQGGSNQPQHF